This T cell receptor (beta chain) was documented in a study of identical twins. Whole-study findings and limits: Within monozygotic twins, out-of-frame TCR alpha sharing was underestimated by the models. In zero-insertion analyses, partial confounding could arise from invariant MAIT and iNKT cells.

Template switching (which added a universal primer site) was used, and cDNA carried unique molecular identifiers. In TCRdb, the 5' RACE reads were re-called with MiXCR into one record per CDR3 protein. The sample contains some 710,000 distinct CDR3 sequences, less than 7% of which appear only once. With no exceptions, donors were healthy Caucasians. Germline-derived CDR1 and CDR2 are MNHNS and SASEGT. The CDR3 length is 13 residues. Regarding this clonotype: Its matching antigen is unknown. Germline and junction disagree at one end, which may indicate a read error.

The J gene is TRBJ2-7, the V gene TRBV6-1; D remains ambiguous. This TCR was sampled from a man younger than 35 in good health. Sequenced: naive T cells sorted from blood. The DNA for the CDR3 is TGTGCCAGCAGTCGAGCTGGTCCCTACGAGCAGTGCTTC. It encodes CASSRAGPYEQCF.